What follows are 10 T cell receptor beta chains derived from one specimen sequenced in a study of T cell responses to AZD1222 COVID-19 vaccine. Clones were sequenced by immunoSEQ multiplex PCR, and TCRdb holds only the in-frame ones, with some missing. The sample lists tens of thousands of clones, approximately 90% occurring once. The sample here was peripheral blood, taken on day 0 of MenACWY control vaccination. Receptors were obtained from an adult in good health.

The V and J genes are TRBV5-1 and TRBJ2-7; unclear D gene. CDR1 and CDR2 (germline): SGHRS, YFSETQ. Trimming removed 2 bases at V and 6 bases at J, with 12 bases between. The CDR3 sequence is 13 residues long. The CDR3: CASSLIPRSEQYF. CDR3 DNA: TGCGCCAGCAGCTTAATTCCACGCTCCGAGCAGTACTTC.

The chain links TRBV6-2 or TRBV6-3 to TRBJ1-1; the match to TRBD1 covers 8 bases. With 5 bases clipped from V and 7 bases from J, the junction kept 3 bases outside the gene matches. The CDR3 sequence is 12 residues long. Germline V gene sequence: CDR1 MNHEY, CDR2 SVGEGT. The chain's CDR3 is CASSRTGGEAFF. The DNA for the CDR3 is TGTGCCAGCAGTCGTACAGGGGGTGAAGCTTTCTTT.

J is TRBJ2-1 and V is TRBV2; D possibly corresponds to TRBD2 (5 bases). This CDR3 is built from 14 residues. Germline V CDR1 and CDR2: SNHLY, FYNNEI. V dropped 4 bases and J dropped 5 bases, with 12 bases sitting between them. CDR3 bases: TGTGCCAGCAGTGGACGGGGAGTCCACAATGAGCAGTTCTTC. This gives the protein CASSGRGVHNEQFF.

This chain links TRBV6-5 with TRBJ1-4; D remains ambiguous. There are 15 residues in the CDR3. From germline, CDR1 is MNHEY and CDR2 SVGAGI. The V and J ends lost 5 bases and 0 bases respectively, with 10 bases between them. Here the CDR3 DNA reads TGTGCCAGCAGTATATACAGAGCAACTAATGAAAAACTGTTTTTT. This sequence encodes CASSIYRATNEKLFF.

This chain links TRBV19 with TRBJ2-3; 8 nucleotides match TRBD2. The CDR3 extends over 16 amino acids. Germline V lookup: CDR1 LNHDA, CDR2 SQIVND (reference sequence). J gave up 0 bases and V 7 bases, and 9 bases lay outside the gene matches. In DNA form, the CDR3 reads TGTGCCAGTACCTATCGGGGGGGTTCTAGCACAGATACGCAGTATTTT. Translation: CASTYRGGSSTDTQYF.

This chain links TRBV2 with TRBJ1-4; 9 nucleotides line up with TRBD1. The junction had 3 bases not matched to a gene; V was cut back by 3 bases and J by 4 bases. The CDR3 is 15 amino acids. Looked up from germline, CDR1 is SNHLY and CDR2 is FYNNEI. The CDR3 sequence is CASSEGGQGNEKLFF. CDR3 in DNA: TGTGCCAGCAGTGAGGGGGGACAGGGTAATGAAAAACTGTTTTTT.

The J gene is TRBJ1-5, the V gene TRBV2, with 7 positions matching TRBD1. Unmatched junction bases numbered 10, after V lost 8 bases and J lost 6 bases. Looked up from germline, CDR1 is SNHLY and CDR2 is FYNNEI. The CDR3 has 14 residues. The CDR3: CASALDRAIQPQHF. The CDR3 nucleotides read TGTGCCAGCGCTCTAGACAGGGCGATTCAGCCCCAGCATTTT. Full variable domain (outside the CDR3, taken from reference TRBV2 and TRBJ1-5): EPEVTQTPSHQVTQMGQEVILRCVPISNHLYFYWYRQILGQKVEFLVSFYNNEISEKSEIFDDQFSVERPDGSNFTLKIRSTKLEDSAMYFCASALDRAIQPQHFGDGTRLSIL.

J is TRBJ1-1 and V is TRBV20-1; D is unclear. The germline CDR1 and CDR2 sequences are DFQATT and SNEGSKA (reference sequence). V dropped 5 bases and J dropped 6 bases, with 4 bases sitting between them. The CDR3 has 9 amino acids. The DNA of the CDR3 is TGCAGTGCTCGGTCTGAAGCTTTCTTT. Translated, it gives CSARSEAFF.

The chain is built from TRBV4-2 and TRBJ2-3; 13 positions agree with TRBD2. Germline loops: CDR1 LGHNA, CDR2 YNFKEQ. The CDR3 spans 17 residues. The V and J ends lost 1 base and 3 bases, in that order; junction bases with no gene match: 4. Written as DNA, the CDR3 is TGTGCCAGCAGCCAAGTACCGACTAGCGGGGGGACAGATACGCAGTATTTT. Translated: CASSQVPTSGGTDTQYF.

V and J are TRBV20-1 and TRBJ1-2; no reliable D call. Germline V gene sequence: CDR1 DFQATT, CDR2 SNEGSKA (reference sequence). CDR3 length: 11 amino acids. Trimming stripped 6 bases from V and 5 bases from J, with 10 bases between. The CDR3 DNA is TGCAGTGCGCTTCTAGAGTATGGCTACACCTTC. Translated: CSALLEYGYTF.